A selection of T cell receptor beta chains follows, all from one sample in a study of blood T cell repertoires in COVID-19. TCRdb's table, derived via immunoSEQ multiplex PCR, lists solely in-frame clones and lacks some. The repertoire holds 190,000 or so clones, with approximately 88% as singletons. Material for sequencing was peripheral blood. The receptors originated from a woman under 40 with acute or convalescent COVID-19. Each CDR3 is given with its conserved first and last residue. D genes are given only for firm matches. The size of a clone is reported for some rows only, either as once, few or many, or as a class for expanded clones.

-	-	TRBJ1-2	TRBV12-3/TRBV12-4	TGTGCCAGCAGTCGCAGGGTCGGCTATGGCTACACCTTC	CASSRRVGYGYTF
TRBD2	-	TRBJ2-5	TRBV28	TGTGCCAGCAGTTTATCGGCGGGAGAGGTTGAGACCCAGTACTTC	CASSLSAGEVETQYF
TRBD1	-	TRBJ2-7	TRBV27	TGTGCCATCCGGGGACAGCCATCCCCCTACGAGCAGTACTTC	CAIRGQPSPYEQYF
-	few	TRBJ1-2	TRBV5-1	TGCGCCAGCAGCCAGACGACAGGTCCCTATGGCTACACCTTC	CASSQTTGPYGYTF
-	-	TRBJ1-6	TRBV24-1	TGTGCCGTCCAGGGTTCCCGGGGGTCACCCCTCCACTTT	CAVQGSRGSPLHF
-	-	TRBJ2-7	TRBV28	TGTGCCAGCAGTTTTATCGCGGGCCCGGGGGATGAAGAGCAGTACTTC	CASSFIAGPGDEEQYF
-	-	TRBJ2-1	TRBV28	TGTGCGCAGCCTAGGCCTGAGCAGTTCTTC	CAQPRPEQFF
-	-	TRBJ2-3	TRBV5-6	TGTGCCAGCAGCTTGATTTCTAGTTCTTTCCCAGATACGCAGTATTTT	CASSLISSSFPDTQYF
-	-	TRBJ1-3	TRBV7-9	TGTGCCAGCACCCGACGGGGGGGAAACTCTGGAAACACCATATATTTT	CASTRRGGNSGNTIYF
-	-	TRBJ1-5	TRBV27	TGTGCCAGCAGTTTATCGGCCAGGGGCAAGAATCAGCCCCAGCATTTT	CASSLSARGKNQPQHF
TRBD2	few	TRBJ2-2	TRBV30	TGTGCCTGGAGTGGACTAGCGGGAGTCACCGGGGAGCTGTTTTTT	CAWSGLAGVTGELFF
-	-	TRBJ2-7	TRBV14	TGTGCCAGCAGCCAAGATCATTGGGGCAACTACGAGCAGTACTTC	CASSQDHWGNYEQYF
-	-	TRBJ1-1	TRBV11-2	TGTGCCAGCAGCTTAGTACCAGAAAACACTGAAGCTTTCTTT	CASSLVPENTEAFF
-	-	TRBJ1-1	TRBV6-4	TGTGCCACCCCAGGAGGGGACCCTGAAGCTTTCTTT	CATPGGDPEAFF
TRBD1	-	TRBJ1-2	TRBV2	TGTGCCAGCAGTTATGAGACAGGGCTCGGCTACACCTTC	CASSYETGLGYTF
-	once	TRBJ1-5	TRBV28	TGTGCCAGCAGCCCTCCTACAGGGACGGGAAGCAATCAGCCCCAGCATTTT	CASSPPTGTGSNQPQHF
TRBD2	-	TRBJ2-2	TRBV30	TGTGCCTGGAGTGGCTTGGGCGGGAGGGCCCTCACCGGGGAGCTGTTTTTT	CAWSGLGGRALTGELFF
-	-	TRBJ2-5	TRBV18	TGTGCCAGCTCATCACCAATCGGGGGGCAAAAGACCCAGTACTTC	CASSSPIGGQKTQYF
-	-	TRBJ2-7	TRBV28	TGTGCCAGCAGGGCCAGGGTTAGATTATTCGAGCAGTACTTC	CASRARVRLFEQYF
-	-	TRBJ2-7	TRBV5-1	TGCGCCAGCAGCTTGGAGGCAGGGAGGTACGAGCAGTACTTC	CASSLEAGRYEQYF
-	-	TRBJ2-7	TRBV11-2	TGTGCCAGCAGCTTAGCCAGCACAGATTCGGTCTACGAGCAGTACTTC	CASSLASTDSVYEQYF
-	-	TRBJ2-5	TRBV18	TGTGCCAGCTCAAGGGAGAATGGGGAAGAGACCCAGTACTTC	CASSRENGEETQYF
-	-	TRBJ2-5	TRBV1	TGCACCAGCAGCGGCCCGGGCGGCCGGAGGGAGACCCAGTACTTC	CTSSGPGGRRETQYF
TRBD2	-	TRBJ2-1	TRBV9	TGTGCCAGCAGCGTAAGGGGACTAGGGTCTTATGAGCAGTTCTTC	CASSVRGLGSYEQFF
TRBD2	-	TRBJ2-1	TRBV3-1/TRBV3-2	TGTGCCTCCAGCCGGGACTACGGATACAATGAGCAGTTCTTC	CASSRDYGYNEQFF
TRBD2	-	TRBJ2-3	TRBV5-4	TGTGCCAGCAGCCCCCTAGCGGGGTCCACAGATACGCAGTATTTT	CASSPLAGSTDTQYF
-	-	TRBJ1-1	TRBV19	TGTGCCAGTAGTACGCTACCAGGGTCGGACACTGAAGCTTTCTTT	CASSTLPGSDTEAFF
-	-	TRBJ2-7	TRBV6-6	TGTGCCAGCAGTTACTCCGGCAGCGAAACCTACGAGCAGTACTTC	CASSYSGSETYEQYF
-	-	TRBJ2-1	TRBV6-5	TGTGCCAGCAACTCGAATGAGCAGTTCTTC	CASNSNEQFF
TRBD2	-	TRBJ2-7	TRBV6-6	TGTGCCAGCAGTTATGAACTAGCGGATAGCTCCTACGAGCAGTACTTC	CASSYELADSSYEQYF
-	-	TRBJ1-1	TRBV10-3	TGTGCCATCAGATCCGGGACAAATACTAAGGACACTGAAGCTTTCTTT	CAIRSGTNTKDTEAFF
-	once	TRBJ2-2	TRBV3-1/TRBV3-2	TGTGCCAGCAGCGGCTCAGGGGGAGGCGGGGAGCTGTTTTTT	CASSGSGGGGELFF
TRBD1	-	TRBJ2-3	TRBV6-5	TGTGCCAGCAGCCACGGGACAGGGAAGGCGCAGTATTTT	CASSHGTGKAQYF
TRBD2	-	TRBJ2-1	TRBV6-5	TGTGCCAGCAGCACCCGAGTGGGACTAGGGGTTGAGCAGTTCTTC	CASSTRVGLGVEQFF
TRBD1	-	TRBJ2-1	TRBV7-6	TGTGCAGTCGGGACAGTATCCTACAATGAGCAGTTCTTC	CAVGTVSYNEQFF
TRBD2	-	TRBJ2-1	TRBV7-9	TGTGCCAGCGACAAAAGCCTTCAACGCGGGAGCTCCTACAATGAGCAGTTCTTC	CASDKSLQRGSSYNEQFF
-	-	TRBJ2-3	TRBV7-9	TGTGCCAGCAGCTTAGGGGCCATCACAGATACGCAGTATTTT	CASSLGAITDTQYF
-	-	TRBJ1-1	TRBV11-2	TGTGCCAGCAGCTTAACGGGTAACACTGAAGCTTTCTTT	CASSLTGNTEAFF
TRBD1	-	TRBJ2-1	TRBV5-1	TGCGCCAGCGACAGGGGCAATGAGCAGTTCTTC	CASDRGNEQFF
-	-	TRBJ1-1	TRBV30	TGTGCCTGGAGTAAGGGGCGGGGGAACACTGAAGCTTTCTTT	CAWSKGRGNTEAFF
TRBD2	many	TRBJ2-1	TRBV5-4	TGTGCCAGCATGGCCAGCGGGAGGGACAGCTCCTACAATGAGCAGTTCTTC	CASMASGRDSSYNEQFF
TRBD2	-	TRBJ2-3	TRBV7-2	TGTGCCAGCAGCTTAGGGGCGGGAGGTTGGACAGATACGCAGTATTTT	CASSLGAGGWTDTQYF
-	-	TRBJ1-2	TRBV10-1	TGCGCCAGCAGTGAGAGACATAACTATGGCTACACCTTC	CASSERHNYGYTF
TRBD2	-	TRBJ2-1	TRBV18	TGTGCCAGCTCACCACCGGTAGCGGGAGGAAGCGGTGAGCAGTTCTTC	CASSPPVAGGSGEQFF
-	-	TRBJ1-1	TRBV4-2	TGTGCCAGCAGCCAAGTGACGGAGGGAGGCACGGCTTTCTTT	CASSQVTEGGTAFF
TRBD1	-	TRBJ1-6	TRBV6-6	TGTGCCAGCTTGGGACAGGCCCATTCACCCCTCCACTTT	CASLGQAHSPLHF
-	-	TRBJ1-6	TRBV27	TGTGCCAGCAGCACGGGACACCAAAACTATAATTCACCCCTCCACTTT	CASSTGHQNYNSPLHF
-	-	TRBJ1-5	TRBV27	TGTGCCAGCAGTTTTCGGGGACATTGGGAACCCCAGCATTTT	CASSFRGHWEPQHF
-	-	TRBJ1-2	TRBV3-1/TRBV3-2	TGTGCCAGCAGCCAAGAATATAACTATGGCTACACCTTC	CASSQEYNYGYTF
TRBD1	-	TRBJ2-5	TRBV5-4	TGTGCCAGCAGCCGATCGACAGGGGGGGCGGTCGAGACCCAGTACTTC	CASSRSTGGAVETQYF
TRBD1	once	TRBJ1-1	TRBV11-3	TGTGCCAGCAGCGCGGGACAGGGGAGAGATTCGAACACTGAAGCTTTCTTT	CASSAGQGRDSNTEAFF
-	-	TRBJ1-2	TRBV6-6	TGTGCCAGCAGTCCCCCGGAGCGGCAGGGCTACACCTTC	CASSPPERQGYTF
-	once	TRBJ2-2	TRBV6-5	TGTGCCAGCAGACAGGTTAACACCGGGGAGCTGTTTTTT	CASRQVNTGELFF
-	-	TRBJ2-3	TRBV5-1	TGCGCCAGCAGCAGGGGACACACAAGCACAGATACGCAGTATTTT	CASSRGHTSTDTQYF
TRBD1	-	TRBJ1-1	TRBV7-9	TGTGCCAGCAGCCCAAACTGGGACAGCGCGGACGTGGACACTGAAGCTTTCTTT	CASSPNWDSADVDTEAFF